The rows below give T cell receptor beta chains drawn from one sample of a study of breast tumors, draining lymph nodes, adjacent tissues. TCRdb processed the multiplex PCR reads anew with MiXCR; each CDR3 protein has one entry. The table has 200,000 to 300,000 distinct CDR3 sequences, 30% to 35% seen once. The specimen was axillary lymph node tissue. The receptors stem from a female donor with breast cancer. Some clones in this sample may be carry-over from other donors' samples. The CDR3 runs from the conserved cysteine through the conserved F or W. Each record gives: V gene, D gene, J gene, clone size, CDR3 length, CDR3 DNA, CDR3 protein. D genes are given only for firm matches. A row's size may be missing; if present it is once, few, many or a size class.

TRBV9	NA	TRBJ1-3	once	12	TGTGCCAGCAGCGTAGCCCAGAACACCATATATTTT	CASSVAQNTIYF
TRBV6-6	TRBD1	TRBJ1-2	many	15	TGTGCCAGCAGTTACTCATCGGACAGGTCCTATGGCTACACCTTC	CASSYSSDRSYGYTF
TRBV2	NA	TRBJ2-2	many	13	TGTGCCAGCAATCGGATTAGCACCGGGGAGCTGTTTTTT	CASNRISTGELFF
TRBV10-3	NA	TRBJ2-5	many	12	TGTGCCATCAGTGAGTCTGGTGAGACCCAGTACTTC	CAISESGETQYF
TRBV7-2	NA	TRBJ1-2	many	13	TGTGCCAGCAGCTCGCTCCCTACCTATGGCTACACCTTC	CASSSLPTYGYTF
TRBV4-1	NA	TRBJ2-7	many	14	TGCGCCAGCAACCAAGAGTATACAACCTACGAGCAGTACTTC	CASNQEYTTYEQYF
TRBV5-1	NA	TRBJ2-3	many	16	TGCGCCAGCAGCTTAGCCGGTTGGGGGAACACAGATACGCAGTATTTT	CASSLAGWGNTDTQYF
TRBV24-1	TRBD2	TRBJ2-3	NA	14	TGTGCCACCAGTGATTCTAGCGGGAGAGATACGCAGTATTTT	CATSDSSGRDTQYF
TRBV4-1	TRBD1	TRBJ2-5	many	16	TGCGCCAGCAGCCAAGGCGGGACAGGGAAACAAGAGACCCAGTACTTC	CASSQGGTGKQETQYF
TRBV7-8	TRBD1	TRBJ2-1	many	14	TGTGCCAGCAGCTTACGGCAGGGGGCTGGGGGGCAGTTCTTC	CASSLRQGAGGQFF
TRBV10-3	NA	TRBJ2-1	NA	11	TGTGCCATCAGTGATCTGGGTGGGCAGTTCTTC	CAISDLGGQFF
TRBV12-3/TRBV12-4	NA	TRBJ2-7	many	14	TGTGCCAGCAGTACCGTGGGGGGCAACGACGAGCAGTACTTC	CASSTVGGNDEQYF
TRBV10-3	NA	TRBJ2-2	few	17	TGTGCCAGCAGTTGGTCCCTACTACCTCCCCTCACCGGGGAGCTGTTTTTT	CASSWSLLPPLTGELFF
TRBV19	TRBD2	TRBJ2-7	many	14	TGTGCCAGTAGTAAACTAGCGGGAGTTGACGAGCAGTACTTC	CASSKLAGVDEQYF
TRBV12-3/TRBV12-4	NA	TRBJ2-2	many	12	TGTGCCAGCAGTTCGGACAGCTGGGAGCTGTTTTTT	CASSSDSWELFF
TRBV11-2	NA	TRBJ2-1	many	12	TGTGCCAGCAGCTTAAACGCGGGGTTACAGTTCTTC	CASSLNAGLQFF
TRBV6-2/TRBV6-3	TRBD2	TRBJ2-1	few	14	TGTGCCAGCAGTCGACTAGCGGGATTAGGTGAGCAGTTCTTC	CASSRLAGLGEQFF
TRBV25-1	TRBD1	TRBJ2-7	NA	16	TGTGCCAGCAGTGAATGGGGACAGGGGGAGTCCTACGAGCAGTACTTC	CASSEWGQGESYEQYF
TRBV11-2	TRBD2	TRBJ2-2	few	16	TGTGCCAGCAGCTTTTTACTAGCGGGAGTTGCCGGGGAGCTGTTTTTT	CASSFLLAGVAGELFF
TRBV20-1	NA	TRBJ2-7	many	12	TGCAGTGCTAGAGGACCCACCTACGAGCAGTACTTC	CSARGPTYEQYF
TRBV10-2	NA	TRBJ2-2	many	15	TGCGCCAGCAGTGAGTTCAGGTCGGGCACCGGGGAGCTGTTTTTT	CASSEFRSGTGELFF
TRBV11-2	NA	TRBJ1-2	many	13	TGTGCCAGCAGCGTAAACAGGGTTTCTGGCTACACCTTC	CASSVNRVSGYTF
TRBV12-3/TRBV12-4	TRBD1	TRBJ1-4	many	14	TGTGCCAGCAGTCCAGGGGGGGGAGGTGAAAAACTGTTTTTT	CASSPGGGGEKLFF
TRBV7-9	TRBD1	TRBJ2-7	once	16	TGTGCCAGCAGCTTTTCGGGACAGGGTGATACCTACGAGCAGTACTTC	CASSFSGQGDTYEQYF
TRBV6-5	NA	TRBJ1-4	NA	14	TGTGCCAGCTCCACCGGCAGTTCTTATGAAAAACTGTTTTTT	CASSTGSSYEKLFF
TRBV20-1	NA	TRBJ1-4	many	15	TGCAGTGCTATCGACAGCCTTGCAACTAATGAAAAACTGTTTTTT	CSAIDSLATNEKLFF
TRBV6-6	TRBD2	TRBJ2-1	NA	17	TGTGCCAGCAGTTACGGGGGGACTAGCGGGACCCACAATGAGCAGTTCTTC	CASSYGGTSGTHNEQFF
TRBV7-8	NA	TRBJ2-7	many	16	TGTGCCAGCAGGACGGGACGGGGCAGGGGAGATTACGAGCAGTACTTC	CASRTGRGRGDYEQYF
TRBV12-3/TRBV12-4	NA	TRBJ1-6	many	14	TGTGCCAGCAGCCGGGGCGGAAATAATTCACCCCTCCACTTT	CASSRGGNNSPLHF
TRBV12-3/TRBV12-4	TRBD1	TRBJ1-5	many	15	TGTGCCAGCAGCCCCGGGACAGCTAACAATCAGCCCCAGCATTTT	CASSPGTANNQPQHF
TRBV7-9	NA	TRBJ1-6	NA	12	TGTGCCAGCAGCTCGACCGAGTCACCCCTCCACTTT	CASSSTESPLHF
TRBV20-1	NA	TRBJ2-5	NA	11	TGCAGAGGGGGGGGGATGGAGCCCCAGACCTTC	CRGGGMEPQTF
TRBV25-1	NA	TRBJ2-1	NA	17	TGTGCCTGGAGTGCGGTAGTACGAAGCCAGAAGTTATACCCGAAGTTCTTC	CAWSAVVRSQKLYPKFF
TRBV7-8	NA	TRBJ2-1	NA	15	TGTGCCAGCAGCCCTCTCCCGAGCTCCTACAATGAGCAGTTCTTC	CASSPLPSSYNEQFF
TRBV20-1	TRBD2	TRBJ2-5	many	16	TGCAGTGCATCCACCTTACTAGCGGGAGTAGGAAAGACCCAGTACTTC	CSASTLLAGVGKTQYF
TRBV7-6	NA	TRBJ2-2	NA	13	TGTGCCAGCAGCGCAGAAAACACCGGGGAGCTGTTTTTT	CASSAENTGELFF
TRBV30	TRBD2	TRBJ2-3	few	15	TGTGCCTGGACCCTAGGCCCTGTGACTAGCGGGATTGTGTATTTT	CAWTLGPVTSGIVYF
TRBV9	NA	TRBJ2-2	many	14	TGTGCCAGCAGCGTCGGGACATCAACCGGGGAGCTGTTTTTT	CASSVGTSTGELFF
TRBV19	NA	TRBJ2-2	many	15	TGTGCCAGTTCCATGGGGCACGGAGGCACCGGGGAGCTGTTTTTT	CASSMGHGGTGELFF
TRBV29-1	TRBD1	TRBJ1-5	NA	14	TGCAGCGTTGGAGGACAGGGTGGCAATCAGCCCCAGCATTTT	CSVGGQGGNQPQHF
TRBV4-2	TRBD2	TRBJ2-1	few	17	TGTGCCAGCAGCCAAGACCCGGGGGGAGTTATGTACAATGAGCAGTTCTTC	CASSQDPGGVMYNEQFF
TRBV19	TRBD1	TRBJ1-6	NA	16	TGTGCCAGTAGCGGACGAATTGGGACAGGGTCGTCACCCCTCCACTTT	CASSGRIGTGSSPLHF
TRBV11-2	NA	TRBJ2-7	many	12	TGTGCCAGCAGCTACATGGTGGCCGAGCAGTACTTC	CASSYMVAEQYF
TRBV27	NA	TRBJ1-2	NA	13	TGTGCCAGCAGTCCTCAGGGTGGGGGTGGCTACACCTTC	CASSPQGGGGYTF